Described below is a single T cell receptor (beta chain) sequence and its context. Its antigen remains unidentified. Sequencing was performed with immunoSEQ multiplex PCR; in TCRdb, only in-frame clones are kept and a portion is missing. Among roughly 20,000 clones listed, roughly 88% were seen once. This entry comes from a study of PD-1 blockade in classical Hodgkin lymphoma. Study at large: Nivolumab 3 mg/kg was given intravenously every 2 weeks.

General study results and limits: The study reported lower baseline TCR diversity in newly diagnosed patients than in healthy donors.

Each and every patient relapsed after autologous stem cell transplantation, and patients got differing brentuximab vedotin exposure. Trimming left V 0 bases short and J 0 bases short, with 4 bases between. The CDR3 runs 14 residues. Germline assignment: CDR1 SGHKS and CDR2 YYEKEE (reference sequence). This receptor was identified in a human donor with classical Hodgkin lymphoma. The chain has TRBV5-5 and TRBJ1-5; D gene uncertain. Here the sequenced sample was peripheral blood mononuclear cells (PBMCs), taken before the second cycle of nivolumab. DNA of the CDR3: TGTGCCAGCAGCTTGGGCACTAGCAATCAGCCCCAGCATTTT. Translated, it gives CASSLGTSNQPQHF.